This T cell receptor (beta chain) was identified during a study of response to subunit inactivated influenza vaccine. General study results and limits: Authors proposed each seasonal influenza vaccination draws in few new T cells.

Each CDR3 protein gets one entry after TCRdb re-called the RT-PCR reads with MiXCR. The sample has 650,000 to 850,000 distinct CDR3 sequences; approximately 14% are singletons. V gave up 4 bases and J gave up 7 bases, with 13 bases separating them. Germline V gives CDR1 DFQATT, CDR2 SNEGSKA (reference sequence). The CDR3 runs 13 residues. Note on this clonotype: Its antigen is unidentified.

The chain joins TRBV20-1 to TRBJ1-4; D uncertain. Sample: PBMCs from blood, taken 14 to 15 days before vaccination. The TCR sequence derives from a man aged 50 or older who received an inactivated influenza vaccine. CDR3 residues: CSANQGGVEKLFF. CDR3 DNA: TGCAGTGCTAATCAAGGCGGCGTTGAAAAACTGTTTTTT.